This T cell receptor (beta chain) was captured by sequencing in a study of cytomegalovirus exposure and HLA in healthy donors. Whole-study results and caveats: For TCR beta chains, V- and J-gene trimming was later linked to a missense DCLRE1C variant.

This clone was counted only a few times. Antigen: not known. The germline CDR1 and CDR2 sequences are LNHDA and SQIVND (reference sequence). With 4 bases clipped from V and 8 bases from J, the junction kept 2 bases outside the gene matches. The length of the CDR3 is 12 residues. A multiplex PCR was run with 60 Vbeta primers and 13 Jbeta primers. Data came from immunoSEQ multiplex PCR; TCRdb stores just in-frame clones and leaves some out. The data contain fewer than 200,000 clones, 68% of them singletons. This sequence originates from a man aged 50 to 59 in good health and CMV-seronegative. Sample: PBMCs. The chain carries TRBV19 and TRBJ1-1, with TRBD1 identical over 9 bases. DNA for the CDR3: TGTGCCAGTAGTAGCGGACAGGGGGAAGCTTTCTTT. Protein: CASSSGQGEAFF.